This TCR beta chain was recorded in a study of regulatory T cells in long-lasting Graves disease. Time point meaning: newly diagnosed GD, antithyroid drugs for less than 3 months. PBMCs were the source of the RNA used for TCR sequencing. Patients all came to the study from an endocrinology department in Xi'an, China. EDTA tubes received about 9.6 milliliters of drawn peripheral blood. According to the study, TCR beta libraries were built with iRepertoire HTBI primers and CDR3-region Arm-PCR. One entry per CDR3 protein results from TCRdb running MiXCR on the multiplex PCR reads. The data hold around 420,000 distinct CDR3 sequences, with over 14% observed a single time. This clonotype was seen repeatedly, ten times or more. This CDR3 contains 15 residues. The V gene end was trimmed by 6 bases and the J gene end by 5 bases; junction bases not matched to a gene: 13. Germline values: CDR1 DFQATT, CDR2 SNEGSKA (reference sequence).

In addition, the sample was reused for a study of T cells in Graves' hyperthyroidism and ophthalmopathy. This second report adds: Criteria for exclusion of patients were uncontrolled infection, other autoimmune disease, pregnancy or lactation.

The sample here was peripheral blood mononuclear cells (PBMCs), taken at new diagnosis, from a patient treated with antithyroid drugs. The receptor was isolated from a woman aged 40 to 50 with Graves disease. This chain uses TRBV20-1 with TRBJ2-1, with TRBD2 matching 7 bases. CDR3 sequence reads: CSARLSGGGNNEQFF. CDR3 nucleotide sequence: TGCAGTGCCCGCCTCAGTGGCGGGGGAAACAATGAGCAGTTCTTC.